The 16 T cell receptor beta chains presented below share a single source sample, sequenced in a study of T cell repertoires in MIS-A myocarditis. Some clones are missing from TCRdb's copy, which holds only in-frame ones; the method was immunoSEQ multiplex PCR. The repertoire holds about 10,000 clones, with approximately 80% as singletons. Sequenced sample: right ventricle heart tissue obtained at autopsy. The receptors were sampled from a man younger than 30 with fulminant myocarditis from multisystem inflammatory syndrome in adults (MIS-A) after COVID-19.

The rearrangement joins TRBV4-2 to TRBJ1-1, with TRBD1 matching over 9 bases. Germline-derived CDR1 and CDR2 are LGHNA and YNFKEQ. This CDR3 is 20 amino acids long. Germline trimming cut 4 bases from V and 0 bases from J; bases unmatched to any gene: 18. The CDR3 protein is CASSPNPTGGAEPLNTEAFF. The CDR3 coding sequence is TGTGCCAGCAGCCCTAACCCAACAGGGGGCGCCGAGCCCTTGAACACTGAAGCTTTCTTT.

The rearrangement links TRBV15 to TRBJ2-5, with D hard to call. This CDR3 is 13 amino acids long. Trimming pared 8 bases from V and 1 base from J, leaving 11 bases between. CDR1 LNHNV and CDR2 YYDKDF come from the germline V gene (reference sequence). CDR3 sequence (DNA): TGTGCCACCGGTAGGTCAGGCCAAGAGACCCAGTACTTC. Translation: CATGRSGQETQYF.

This chain links TRBV5-5 with TRBJ1-4; 7 bases line up with TRBD1. The CDR3 length is 18 residues. After removal of 4 bases from V and 0 bases from J, the junction contained 12 bases not matched to a gene. CDR1 and CDR2 (germline): SGHKS, YYEKEE (reference sequence). The CDR3 DNA is TGTGCCAGCAGCCCCAGGGACAGCTTAGGCGCAACTAATGAAAAACTGTTTTTT. Its translation is CASSPRDSLGATNEKLFF.

The chain couples TRBV5-1 to TRBJ1-2; no clear D gene. The germline V gene has CDR1 SGHRS and CDR2 YFSETQ. There are 14 residues in the CDR3. Trimming took off 2 bases at V and 0 bases at J, with 8 bases between the two ends. The CDR3 DNA reads TGCGCCAGCAGCTTTACAGAATCTAACTATGGCTACACCTTC. Amino acid sequence: CASSFTESNYGYTF.

J is TRBJ2-1 and V is TRBV11-2; D perhaps matches TRBD1 (5 bases). Trimming removed 3 bases at V and 6 bases at J, with 9 bases between. The CDR3 has 13 residues. The germline CDR1 and CDR2 sequences are SGHAT and FQNNGV. The CDR3 nucleotides read TGTGCCAGCAGCTTGGGCAGGGCCAATGAGCAGTTCTTC. Residues: CASSLGRANEQFF.

This rearrangement joins TRBV12-3 or TRBV12-4 to TRBJ1-5; D is unresolved. The CDR3 is made up of 13 amino acids. The ends were cut back, 2 bases at V and 0 bases at J, with 2 bases in the middle. In DNA form, the CDR3 reads TGTGCCAGCAGTTTAAATAGCAATCAGCCCCAGCATTTT. It yields the protein CASSLNSNQPQHF.

V and J are TRBV5-4 and TRBJ1-1, with D hard to call. V lost 4 bases to trimming and J lost 0 bases, with 7 bases between them. CDR1 is SGHNT, CDR2 YYREEE, per germline (reference sequence). CDR3 size: 13 residues. The CDR3 loop is CASSLRLNTEAFF. DNA for the CDR3: TGTGCCAGCAGCCTAAGGTTGAACACTGAAGCTTTCTTT. The variable domain in full, completed from reference TRBV5-4 and TRBJ1-1, reads ETGVTQSPTHLIKTRGQQVTLRCSSQSGHNTVSWYQQALGQGPQFIFQYYREEENGRGNFPPRFSGLQFPNYSSELNVNALELDDSALYLCASSLRLNTEAFFGQGTRLTVV.

The gene calls are TRBV5-4 and TRBJ2-3, with 9 bases fitting TRBD2. J lost 4 bases, V lost 3 bases, and 9 bases had no gene match. The CDR3 length is 16 residues. Germline lookup yields CDR1 SGHNT and CDR2 YYREEE (reference sequence). The CDR3 DNA is TGTGCCAGCAGCTATTCGCGGGGGGGCCGCCCAGATACGCAGTATTTT. It translates to CASSYSRGGRPDTQYF.

The chain is built from TRBV27 and TRBJ2-6; no firm D call. V lost 4 bases and J lost 4, with 5 bases in between. The CDR3 consists of 13 residues. Germline V lookup: CDR1 MNHEY, CDR2 SMNVEV (reference sequence). In DNA form, the CDR3 reads TGTGCCAGCAGTTCCCCGGGGGCCAACGTCCTGACTTTC. It translates to CASSSPGANVLTF.

This chain uses TRBV6-5 with TRBJ2-2; tentative D call: TRBD1 (6 bases). The V end lost 8 bases, the J end lost 8 bases, and 15 bases lay between the germline ends. This CDR3 is built from 13 residues. Germline CDR1 is MNHEY and CDR2 is SVGAGI. In DNA form, the CDR3 reads TGTGCCAGCGAGTCAGGGGTGACGGGGGAGCTGTTTTTT. It yields the protein CASESGVTGELFF.

V usage is TRBV19 and J usage is TRBJ1-6; TRBD1 is a possible D gene (5 bases). The CDR3 loop spans 13 amino acids. CDR1 LNHDA and CDR2 SQIVND come from the germline V gene (reference sequence). V lost 4 bases to trimming and J lost 9 bases, with 10 bases between them. CDR3 sequence reads: CASSNPGSSPLHF. CDR3 sequence (DNA): TGTGCCAGTAGTAACCCAGGGAGTTCACCCCTCCACTTT.

The rearrangement uses TRBV4-1 and TRBJ2-7, with D hard to call. The CDR3 length is 14 residues. Between the trimmed V and J ends, which lost 0 bases and 4 bases, there was a span of 10 bases. Germline CDR1 and CDR2: MGHRA and YSYEKL. CDR3 in amino acids: CASSQDLKVYEQYF. As DNA, the CDR3 is TGCGCCAGCAGCCAAGATTTAAAGGTTTACGAGCAGTACTTC.

The chain has TRBV15 and TRBJ2-7; perhaps TRBD1 as D (6 bases). Germline loops: CDR1 LNHNV, CDR2 YYDKDF (reference sequence). CDR3 length: 15 residues. V lost 4 bases and J lost 5, with 18 bases in between. The CDR3 nucleotides are TGTGCCACCAGCAAGGGGGTTGGGGCAGGACACGAGCAGTACTTC. Its translation is CATSKGVGAGHEQYF.

This clone was detected a few times. The V gene is TRBV9, the J gene TRBJ2-2; D is undetermined. Germline lookup yields CDR1 SGDLS and CDR2 YYNGEE. With 7 bases removed from V and 0 bases from J, the gap between germline ends came to 10 bases. The CDR3 has 14 amino acids. The CDR3 loop is CASRVLANTGELFF. DNA for the CDR3: TGTGCCAGCCGTGTGCTAGCGAACACCGGGGAGCTGTTTTTT.

V gene TRBV28 combines with J gene TRBJ2-1; TRBD2 is a possible D gene (6 bases). The CDR3 runs 14 residues. V was shortened by 6 bases and J by 8 bases, with 17 bases between the two germline ends. Germline lookup yields CDR1 MDHEN and CDR2 SYDVKM. The CDR3 nucleotides read TGTGCCAGCAGCTCCCTTCGACTAGGAGATGAGCAGTTCTTC. Protein product: CASSSLRLGDEQFF.

Here the CDR3 reads CASSFGSGYTF. In nucleotides, the CDR3 is TGTGCCAGCAGTTTTGGCTCGGGCTACACCTTC. The chain couples TRBV12-3 or TRBV12-4 to TRBJ1-2; no clear D gene. CDR3 length: 11 residues. Trimming pared 3 bases from V and 8 bases from J, leaving 7 bases between.